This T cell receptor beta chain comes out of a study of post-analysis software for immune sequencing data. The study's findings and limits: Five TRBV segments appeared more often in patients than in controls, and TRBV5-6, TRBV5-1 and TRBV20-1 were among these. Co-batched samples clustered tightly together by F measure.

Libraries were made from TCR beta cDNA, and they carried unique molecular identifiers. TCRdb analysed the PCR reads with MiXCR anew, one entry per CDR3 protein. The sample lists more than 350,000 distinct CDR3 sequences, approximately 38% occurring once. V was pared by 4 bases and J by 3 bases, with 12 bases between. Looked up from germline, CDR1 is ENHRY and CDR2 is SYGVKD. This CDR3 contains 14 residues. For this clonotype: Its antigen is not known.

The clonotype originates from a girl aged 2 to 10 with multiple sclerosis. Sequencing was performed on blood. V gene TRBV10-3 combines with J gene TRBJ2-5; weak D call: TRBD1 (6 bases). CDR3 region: CAISAGHREETQYF. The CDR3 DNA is TGTGCCATCAGTGCGGGACACCGAGAAGAGACCCAGTACTTC.